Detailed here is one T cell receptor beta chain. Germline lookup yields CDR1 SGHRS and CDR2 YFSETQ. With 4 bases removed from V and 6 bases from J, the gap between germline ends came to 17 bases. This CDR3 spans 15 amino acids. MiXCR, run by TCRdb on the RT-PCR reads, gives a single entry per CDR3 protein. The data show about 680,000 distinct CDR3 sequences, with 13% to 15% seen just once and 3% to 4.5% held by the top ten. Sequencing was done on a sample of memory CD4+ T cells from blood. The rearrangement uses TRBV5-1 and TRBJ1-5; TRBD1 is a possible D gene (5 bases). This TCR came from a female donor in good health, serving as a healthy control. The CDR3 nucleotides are TGCGCCAGCAGCCCCAACGGGGCGGGAGGTCAGCCCCAGCATTTT. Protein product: CASSPNGAGGQPQHF.